This T cell receptor beta chain was sequenced during a study of T-cell reconstitution after alpha-beta-depleted transplantation in children. Study outcomes and limitations: Where some patients showed high TCRbeta diversity at day 60, it came from recipient T cells and thymic progenitors that had survived. The main origin of T-cell counts and diversity one year after transplant was newly produced T cells.

Unique molecular identifiers were incorporated during preparation of the TCRbeta library. TCRdb used MiXCR to reprocess the PCR reads, holding one entry per CDR3 protein. The sample records some 300,000 distinct CDR3 sequences, about 9.4% being singletons. At least ten counts were recorded for this clonotype. The antigen remains unidentified. CDR3 length equals 15 residues. CDR1 LGHNA and CDR2 YNFKEQ come from the germline V gene. V gave up 3 bases and J gave up 7 bases; unmatched junction bases: 7. Here the sequenced sample was PBMCs, taken before TCRalphabeta/CD19-depleted stem cell transplant. The clonotype originates from a boy under two years old with acute myeloid leukemia, due to receive a stem cell transplant. This chain connects TRBV4-2 to TRBJ2-2; 8 nucleotides line up with TRBD2. The CDR3 region is CASSHPGTRDGELFF. CDR3 nucleotide sequence: TGTGCCAGCAGCCATCCCGGGACTAGGGACGGGGAGCTGTTTTTT.